The rows below give T cell receptor beta chains drawn from one sample of a study of Graves' ophthalmopathy and Graves' hyperthyroidism. One entry per CDR3 protein results from TCRdb running MiXCR on the multiplex PCR reads. The sample includes 300,000 to 350,000 distinct CDR3 sequences, 17% of them seen just once. The specimen was peripheral blood. The source is an adult man with Graves' ophthalmopathy. CDR3s include the opening cysteine and the closing phenylalanine or tryptophan. A D gene is named only where the DNA matches it firmly.

D gene: -; CDR3 length: 14; V gene: TRBV12-3/TRBV12-4; J gene: TRBJ2-7; CDR3 protein: CASSVGKRSYEQYF
D gene: -; CDR3 length: 18; V gene: TRBV6-2/TRBV6-3; J gene: TRBJ1-6; CDR3 protein: CASSSPPGALSYNSPLHF
D gene: TRBD2; CDR3 length: 14; V gene: TRBV9; J gene: TRBJ2-7; CDR3 protein: CASSIRDGGAAQYF
D gene: -; CDR3 length: 11; V gene: TRBV20-1; J gene: TRBJ2-5; CDR3 protein: CSARDLETQYF
D gene: TRBD1; CDR3 length: 14; V gene: TRBV15; J gene: TRBJ2-5; CDR3 protein: CATSVTGGLETQYF
D gene: -; CDR3 length: 10; V gene: TRBV6-1; J gene: TRBJ2-5; CDR3 protein: CASRKETQYF
D gene: -; CDR3 length: 13; V gene: TRBV6-2/TRBV6-3; J gene: TRBJ2-7; CDR3 protein: CASGGHNLYEQYF
D gene: -; CDR3 length: 14; V gene: TRBV2; J gene: TRBJ2-7; CDR3 protein: CASTFMWGTSEQYF
D gene: TRBD1; CDR3 length: 13; V gene: TRBV29-1; J gene: TRBJ2-7; CDR3 protein: CSGGQGAAYEQYF
D gene: TRBD2; CDR3 length: 14; V gene: TRBV28; J gene: TRBJ2-7; CDR3 protein: CASSSPGLVYEQYF
D gene: -; CDR3 length: 16; V gene: TRBV2; J gene: TRBJ1-3; CDR3 protein: CASSDRTGVSGNTIYF
D gene: TRBD2; CDR3 length: 15; V gene: TRBV6-2/TRBV6-3; J gene: TRBJ2-7; CDR3 protein: CASRNSGAVTYEQYF
D gene: TRBD1; CDR3 length: 16; V gene: TRBV12-5; J gene: TRBJ2-2; CDR3 protein: CASGLVWTGGTGELFF
D gene: -; CDR3 length: 12; V gene: TRBV6-2/TRBV6-3; J gene: TRBJ1-1; CDR3 protein: CASSEFIGEAFF
D gene: TRBD2; CDR3 length: 13; V gene: TRBV20-1; J gene: TRBJ2-7; CDR3 protein: CSARDQRTSGGNF
D gene: TRBD2; CDR3 length: 14; V gene: TRBV3-1; J gene: TRBJ2-7; CDR3 protein: CASSRDSGYYEQYF
D gene: -; CDR3 length: 11; V gene: TRBV2; J gene: TRBJ2-5; CDR3 protein: CAGRWGETQYF
D gene: TRBD1; CDR3 length: 14; V gene: TRBV12-3/TRBV12-4; J gene: TRBJ2-7; CDR3 protein: CASSLATGAYEQYF
D gene: TRBD2; CDR3 length: 18; V gene: TRBV5-1; J gene: TRBJ2-5; CDR3 protein: CASSSTEPGLVVGETQYF
D gene: TRBD1; CDR3 length: 15; V gene: TRBV7-2; J gene: TRBJ2-7; CDR3 protein: CASRKGRDRGDEQYF
D gene: -; CDR3 length: 13; V gene: TRBV7-3; J gene: TRBJ2-5; CDR3 protein: CASSPGLSGAQYF
D gene: -; CDR3 length: 14; V gene: TRBV30; J gene: TRBJ2-1; CDR3 protein: CAWNRDTRHNEQFF
D gene: -; CDR3 length: 14; V gene: TRBV6-1; J gene: TRBJ1-1; CDR3 protein: CASSEWTANTEAFF
D gene: -; CDR3 length: 14; V gene: TRBV6-5; J gene: TRBJ1-1; CDR3 protein: CASSYTDRNTEAFF
D gene: TRBD1; CDR3 length: 14; V gene: TRBV10-3; J gene: TRBJ1-5; CDR3 protein: CATRADRDNQPQHF
D gene: -; CDR3 length: 15; V gene: TRBV6-5; J gene: TRBJ2-7; CDR3 protein: CASSTLRDNSYEQYF
D gene: TRBD1; CDR3 length: 16; V gene: TRBV12-3/TRBV12-4; J gene: TRBJ2-7; CDR3 protein: CASSPRTGTGPSEQYF
D gene: -; CDR3 length: 15; V gene: TRBV5-5; J gene: TRBJ1-3; CDR3 protein: CASSFVLRDGNTIYF
D gene: -; CDR3 length: 13; V gene: TRBV29-1; J gene: TRBJ1-2; CDR3 protein: CSVETWKDYGYTF
D gene: -; CDR3 length: 16; V gene: TRBV5-1; J gene: TRBJ1-6; CDR3 protein: CASSLEEGSYNSPLHF
D gene: -; CDR3 length: 12; V gene: TRBV30; J gene: TRBJ1-2; CDR3 protein: CAWNERSYGYTF
D gene: -; CDR3 length: 17; V gene: TRBV12-3/TRBV12-4; J gene: TRBJ2-5; CDR3 protein: CASSFPGGGPGGETQYF
D gene: TRBD2; CDR3 length: 18; V gene: TRBV6-1; J gene: TRBJ2-5; CDR3 protein: CASTEQLAGGLSGETQYF
D gene: -; CDR3 length: 14; V gene: TRBV27; J gene: TRBJ2-7; CDR3 protein: CASSNRDFLHEQYF
D gene: -; CDR3 length: 12; V gene: TRBV6-2/TRBV6-3; J gene: TRBJ1-1; CDR3 protein: CASSYENTEAFF
D gene: -; CDR3 length: 14; V gene: TRBV11-2; J gene: TRBJ2-7; CDR3 protein: CASSFQVEGYEQYF
D gene: TRBD2; CDR3 length: 13; V gene: TRBV11-2; J gene: TRBJ2-5; CDR3 protein: CASSPGLAATQYF
D gene: -; CDR3 length: 14; V gene: TRBV6-5; J gene: TRBJ2-1; CDR3 protein: CASSYSSRHNEQFF
D gene: TRBD1; CDR3 length: 13; V gene: TRBV12-3/TRBV12-4; J gene: TRBJ1-2; CDR3 protein: CASKTGGASGYTF
D gene: -; CDR3 length: 14; V gene: TRBV7-9; J gene: TRBJ2-7; CDR3 protein: CASSSLANSYEQYF
D gene: -; CDR3 length: 15; V gene: TRBV19; J gene: TRBJ1-6; CDR3 protein: CASSSSMGRGPPLHF
D gene: TRBD2; CDR3 length: 12; V gene: TRBV12-3/TRBV12-4; J gene: TRBJ2-5; CDR3 protein: CASSPSGETQYF
D gene: -; CDR3 length: 14; V gene: TRBV29-1; J gene: TRBJ1-1; CDR3 protein: CSVVLQRSGVEAFF
D gene: TRBD1; CDR3 length: 18; V gene: TRBV19; J gene: TRBJ1-5; CDR3 protein: CASSKVRGTGTSNQPQHF
D gene: -; CDR3 length: 16; V gene: TRBV20-1; J gene: TRBJ2-7; CDR3 protein: CSARPQQRAFSYEQYF
D gene: -; CDR3 length: 14; V gene: TRBV6-2/TRBV6-3; J gene: TRBJ2-5; CDR3 protein: CASSYGAGFQTQYF
D gene: -; CDR3 length: 14; V gene: TRBV9; J gene: TRBJ2-2; CDR3 protein: CASSDRQLSGELFF
D gene: -; CDR3 length: 14; V gene: TRBV27; J gene: TRBJ1-5; CDR3 protein: CASRREGGNQPQHF
D gene: -; CDR3 length: 16; V gene: TRBV10-3; J gene: TRBJ1-2; CDR3 protein: CAISRVDRGVDYGYTF
D gene: -; CDR3 length: 12; V gene: TRBV5-4; J gene: TRBJ1-6; CDR3 protein: CASSLMESPLHF
D gene: TRBD1; CDR3 length: 13; V gene: TRBV7-2; J gene: TRBJ1-2; CDR3 protein: CASSLGQLYGYTF
D gene: -; CDR3 length: 12; V gene: TRBV20-1; J gene: TRBJ2-5; CDR3 protein: CNAFRGGETQYF
D gene: -; CDR3 length: 13; V gene: TRBV30; J gene: TRBJ1-2; CDR3 protein: CAWSSDSSYGYTF
D gene: TRBD2; CDR3 length: 14; V gene: TRBV27; J gene: TRBJ2-7; CDR3 protein: CASSTLAGLYEQYF
D gene: -; CDR3 length: 14; V gene: TRBV6-5; J gene: TRBJ2-7; CDR3 protein: CASKTSRDSYEQYF
D gene: -; CDR3 length: 14; V gene: TRBV28; J gene: TRBJ2-5; CDR3 protein: CASSLSPTRTLKYF
D gene: -; CDR3 length: 17; V gene: TRBV28; J gene: TRBJ1-5; CDR3 protein: CASSLFPSVNSNQPQHF
D gene: -; CDR3 length: 15; V gene: TRBV12-3/TRBV12-4; J gene: TRBJ2-2; CDR3 protein: CASSSRQGNTGELFF
D gene: -; CDR3 length: 14; V gene: TRBV12-3/TRBV12-4; J gene: TRBJ2-7; CDR3 protein: CASRSGTYTYEQYF